This T cell receptor (beta chain) was sequenced for a study of T cells after posttransplantation cyclophosphamide. Study results and limitations: After PTCy, TRB diversity resembled that of CNI/methotrexate controls.

This clone was recorded at least ten times. Its antigen remains unknown. Using immunoSEQ multiplex PCR, the repertoire was profiled, and TCRdb retains in-frame clones only, with some absent. This sample has 35,000 to 40,000 clones, each found more than once. In germline, CDR1 is SEHNR, CDR2 FQNEAQ (reference sequence). Trimming removed 6 bases from V and 4 bases from J, with 19 bases in between. The CDR3 extends over 15 amino acids. Source material: PBMCs. This TCR came from a man aged 30-40 years in good health and a related stem cell transplant donor. This chain joins TRBV7-9 and TRBJ2-7; weak D call: TRBD1 (6 bases). CDR3 amino acids: CASSPMGTSKYEQYF. Here the CDR3 DNA reads TGTGCCAGCAGTCCGATGGGGACATCTAAGTACGAGCAGTACTTC.